This TCR beta chain emerged from a study of blood T cell repertoires in COVID-19. Whole-study context: The United States, Italy and Spain provided the acute and convalescent COVID-19 samples. Sources were T cells, B-cell-depleted T cells, or PBMCs; the material itself was cDNA or gDNA.

The germline CDR1 and CDR2 sequences are SGHRS and YFSETQ. The V end was cut by 6 bases, the J end by 5 bases, with 15 bases between. This CDR3 comprises 13 residues. In the study's own analysis: Counts of nucleated cells, estimated from reference gene primer amplification, were obtained. Assay used: immunoSEQ multiplex PCR; TCRdb lists only in-frame clones, some missing. That table gives V, J and clone size, and the DNA gave D and trimming. The data hold over 200,000 clones, with 88% observed a single time. Sequencing was performed on peripheral blood. The chain combines TRBV5-1 with TRBJ2-7, with D possibly TRBD1 on 5 matching bases. The source is a man aged 55-75 years who had recovered from COVID-19. The CDR3 bases are TGCGCCAGCATGACCAGGGCCGCCCACGAGCAGTACTTC. It encodes CASMTRAAHEQYF.